This T cell receptor (beta chain) was sequenced during a study of lymphopenia after photon versus proton radiotherapy. Turning to this clone: Antigen: not known.

Broader study findings: Oligoclonal CD8+ Temra expansion after nadir drove photon patients' diversity drop. Larger post-nadir TCR diversity loss correlated inversely with survival in deceased patients.

The V gene end was trimmed by 5 bases and the J gene end by 0 bases; junction bases not matched to a gene: 7. This CDR3 comprises 16 residues. Germline V lookup: CDR1 SEHNR, CDR2 FQNEAQ (reference sequence). The protocol was immunoSEQ multiplex PCR, while the TCRdb copy is restricted to in-frame clones and leaves out a portion. This table holds some 170,000 clones, 75% to 90% found once. This rearrangement joins TRBV7-9 to TRBJ2-3; 8 nucleotides agree with TRBD2. The material sequenced was peripheral blood, taken from a patient treated with photon-based radiotherapy. This TCR derives from a man in his fifties or sixties with gastric cancer. The CDR3 nucleotides read TGTGCCAGCAGCCTTAGCGGGACCTCTAGCACAGATACGCAGTATTTT. This sequence encodes CASSLSGTSSTDTQYF.